These 23 T cell receptor beta chains were all obtained from the same sample, sequenced in a study of cytomegalovirus exposure and HLA in healthy donors. The table came from immunoSEQ multiplex PCR; TCRdb's copy has only in-frame clones and leaves some out. The sample yields 220,000 or so clones, 65% to 85% seen once. The sequencing sample was made of PBMCs. These receptors were collected from a woman aged 30 to 39 in good health and CMV-seropositive.

The rearrangement uses TRBV2 and TRBJ2-6, with D uncertain. The CDR3 extends over 16 amino acids. V was cut by 4 bases and J by 7 bases, with 17 bases left in between. Germline-derived CDR1 and CDR2 are SNHLY and FYNNEI. The CDR3 nucleotides read TGTGCCAGCAGTGCCCAGTCCCAGGCAGGAGCCAACGTCCTGACTTTC. It encodes CASSAQSQAGANVLTF.

This chain links TRBV19 with TRBJ1-1; D is uncertain. This CDR3 is built from 14 residues. V was pared by 6 bases and J by 3 bases, with 14 bases between. Looked up from germline, CDR1 is LNHDA and CDR2 is SQIVND (reference sequence). The CDR3 region has the DNA TGTGCCAGTAGCCTACTCCTTACTTACACTGAAGCTTTCTTT. Protein sequence: CASSLLLTYTEAFF.

This clone has only one observation. The rearrangement joins TRBV10-1 to TRBJ2-7; weak D call: TRBD2 (5 bases). Germline CDR1 is WNHNN and CDR2 is SYGVQD (reference sequence). The ends were cut back, 0 bases at V and 0 bases at J, with 12 bases in the middle. CDR3 length: 16 residues. CDR3 loop: CASSESNGIRSYEQYF. CDR3 coding DNA: TGCGCCAGCAGTGAGTCGAACGGGATCCGCTCCTACGAGCAGTACTTC.

The gene calls are TRBV19 and TRBJ1-5; TRBD1 is a possible D gene (5 bases). Trimming removed 7 bases at V and 0 bases at J, with 16 bases between. The germline CDR1 and CDR2 sequences are LNHDA and SQIVND (reference sequence). The CDR3 spans 16 residues. In DNA form, the CDR3 reads TGTGCCAGTAAAGATCGGACGACAGTTAGCAATCAGCCCCAGCATTTT. It codes for CASKDRTTVSNQPQHF.

This sequence joins TRBV4-3 and TRBJ2-7, with TRBD1 as a possible D gene (7 bases). Germline CDR1 is LGHNA and CDR2 is YSLEER. CDR3 length: 15 residues. Trimming removed 0 bases from V and 5 bases from J, with 14 bases in between. CDR3 nucleotide sequence: TGCGCCAGCAGCCAAGATCGAGGGGGCGGGAACGAGCAGTACTTC. Translated: CASSQDRGGGNEQYF.

The rearrangement joins TRBV2 to TRBJ2-5; 12 bases align to TRBD2. Germline loops: CDR1 SNHLY, CDR2 FYNNEI. Losses at the gene ends were 2 bases for V and 4 bases for J; bases not matched to a gene: 5. There are 16 residues in the CDR3. Here the CDR3 reads CASSESLAGGIETQYF. For the CDR3, the DNA is TGTGCCAGCAGTGAATCACTAGCGGGAGGAATAGAGACCCAGTACTTC.

A word on this clone: The junction departs from germline at one end; a sequencing error may be responsible. The chain recombines TRBV11-2 with TRBJ2-3, with a possible D match to TRBD2 (5 bases). CDR1 is SGHAT and CDR2 is FQNNGV in the germline V gene. The CDR3 totals 14 residues. CDR3 residues: CAGSLRAIADTQYF. The DNA of the CDR3 is TGTGCCGGCAGCTTGAGGGCTATAGCGGATACGCAGTATTTT.

This chain uses TRBV7-9 with TRBJ1-2; tentatively, D is TRBD1 (6 bases). From germline, CDR1 is SEHNR and CDR2 FQNEAQ (reference sequence). With 3 bases removed from V and 3 bases from J, the gap between germline ends came to 14 bases. The CDR3 totals 15 residues. The CDR3 DNA is TGTGCCAGCAGCTTGGGCCAGGGGCTACACTATGGCTACACCTTC. It yields the protein CASSLGQGLHYGYTF.

The CDR3 protein is CASSLRPAPPQETQYF. CDR3 nucleotide sequence: TGTGCCAGCAGTTTACGCCCCGCTCCCCCCCAAGAGACCCAGTACTTC. This chain uses TRBV6-5 with TRBJ2-5; unclear D gene. CDR1 and CDR2 (germline): MNHEY, SVGAGI. V lost 4 bases, J lost 1 base, and 16 bases lay in between. The CDR3 spans 16 residues.

The chain recombines TRBV30 with TRBJ2-7; D is ambiguous. The V gene lost 1 base and the J gene lost 1 base, with 14 bases spanning the gap. The V gene's germline CDR1 is GTSNPN and CDR2 SVGIG (reference sequence). This CDR3 contains 15 residues. The DNA for the CDR3 is TGTGCCTGGAGTGGATCGTGGCAGTCGTCCTACGAGCAGTACTTC. As protein: CAWSGSWQSSYEQYF.

The chain couples TRBV4-1 to TRBJ2-7, with 9 bases that match TRBD2. The CDR3 spans 16 residues. Per the germline V gene, CDR1 is MGHRA and CDR2 is YSYEKL. After removal of 0 bases from V and 2 bases from J, the junction contained 5 bases not matched to a gene. This chain's CDR3 is CASSQEATSGPYEQYF. The CDR3 bases are TGCGCCAGCAGCCAAGAAGCGACTAGCGGTCCCTACGAGCAGTACTTC.

This chain joins TRBV18 and TRBJ1-5; D not certain. V shed 6 bases and J shed 1 base, with 19 bases lying between them. Germline assignment: CDR1 KGHSH and CDR2 LQKENI. CDR3 length: 17 residues. The CDR3 DNA sequence: TGTGCCAGCTCCCCCGCAGGAGGGAAATACAGCAATCAGCCCCAGCATTTT. Translated: CASSPAGGKYSNQPQHF.

This chain connects TRBV30 to TRBJ2-1, with D perhaps assigned TRBD1 or TRBD2 (5 bases each). The germline V gene encodes CDR1 GTSNPN and CDR2 SVGIG (reference sequence). The CDR3 is made up of 15 amino acids. Trimming shortened V by 0 bases and J by 7 bases, and 16 bases separated the two germline ends. CDR3 sequence reads: CAWSVGWLGRNEQFF. For the CDR3, the DNA is TGTGCCTGGAGTGTCGGGTGGTTGGGACGGAATGAGCAGTTCTTC.

This rearrangement joins TRBV13 to TRBJ2-5; no reliable D call. The CDR3 is 14 residues long. V dropped 5 bases and J dropped 1 base, with 11 bases sitting between them. CDR1 and CDR2 (germline): PRHDT, FYEKMQ (reference sequence). CDR3 DNA sequence: TGTGCCAGCAGCCCGAGCAGATCCCAAGAGACCCAGTACTTC. Its protein product is CASSPSRSQETQYF.

V gene TRBV5-1 combines with J gene TRBJ2-2; D is undetermined. The germline gives CDR1 SGHRS, CDR2 YFSETQ. The CDR3 has 15 amino acids. Trimming left V 3 bases short and J 2 bases short, with 11 bases between. DNA of the CDR3: TGCGCCAGCAGCTGGCTGACGGCTAACACCGGGGAGCTGTTTTTT. The encoded protein is CASSWLTANTGELFF. Supplemented by reference TRBV5-1 and TRBJ2-2, the full variable domain reads KAGVTQTPRYLIKTRGQQVTLSCSPISGHRSVSWYQQTPGQGLQFLFEYFSETQRNKGNFPGRFSGRQFSNSRSEMNVSTLELGDSALYLCASSWLTANTGELFFGEGSRLTVL.

The chain joins TRBV4-1 to TRBJ1-2, with D tentatively TRBD1 (5 bases). Germline V gene data show CDR1 as MGHRA and CDR2 as YSYEKL. With 1 base removed from V and 2 bases from J, the gap between germline ends came to 8 bases. The CDR3 spans 14 residues. CDR3 in amino acids: CASSQVRGNYGYTF. CDR3 DNA: TGCGCCAGCAGCCAAGTGCGGGGGAACTATGGCTACACCTTC.

The chain joins TRBV9 to TRBJ2-2, with TRBD1 matching over 9 bases. The germline V gene has CDR1 SGDLS and CDR2 YYNGEE. J was trimmed by 0 bases and V by 4 bases; bases with no gene match: 1. CDR3 length equals 15 residues. CDR3 in DNA: TGTGCCAGCAGCAGGACAGGGGCGAACACCGGGGAGCTGTTTTTT. Translation: CASSRTGANTGELFF.

The chain links TRBV27 to TRBJ2-1, with 9 bases lining up with TRBD1. This CDR3 contains 14 residues. CDR1 MNHEY and CDR2 SMNVEV come from the germline V gene (reference sequence). V trimming: 4 bases; J trimming: 6 bases; junction bases outside the gene matches: 4. The CDR3 is CASSYGQGSNEQFF. CDR3 bases: TGTGCCAGCAGTTACGGACAGGGGAGCAATGAGCAGTTCTTC.

This clone has a single count. The chain employs TRBV20-1 and TRBJ2-2; D is ambiguous. The germline V and J ends were trimmed by 2 bases and 8 bases, with 3 bases remaining between them. Germline CDR1 and CDR2: DFQATT and SNEGSKA (reference sequence). This CDR3 has 10 amino acids. CDR3 coding DNA: TGCAGTGCTAGATCAGGGGAGCTGTTTTTT. It translates to CSARSGELFF.

V and J are TRBV15 and TRBJ2-1; tentative D call: TRBD1 (7 bases). V lost 6 bases to trimming and J lost 2 bases, with 11 bases between them. Germline CDR1 is LNHNV and CDR2 is YYDKDF (reference sequence). The CDR3 extends over 14 amino acids. CDR3 protein: CATSRRGPYNEQFF. CDR3 DNA: TGTGCCACCAGTAGGAGGGGGCCCTACAATGAGCAGTTCTTC.

The CDR3 sequence: CAISEFSRTSSYEQYF. The DNA of the CDR3 is TGTGCCATCAGTGAGTTTAGTAGGACATCCTCCTACGAGCAGTACTTC. The chain recombines TRBV10-3 with TRBJ2-7; a weak D match, TRBD1 (5 bases). V was clipped by 1 base and J by 0 bases, with 13 bases between them. This CDR3 spans 16 amino acids. CDR1 and CDR2 (germline): ENHRY, SYGVKD.

The chain uses TRBV6-5 and TRBJ1-1; D is possibly TRBD1 (5 bases). The ends were cut back, 8 bases at V and 1 base at J, with 14 bases in the middle. CDR3 size: 14 residues. Germline V CDR1 and CDR2: MNHEY, SVGAGI. The CDR3 region is CASQSPRGNTEAFF. The CDR3 nucleotides read TGTGCCAGCCAGAGCCCGAGGGGGAACACTGAAGCTTTCTTT.

This clone showed up just once. This sequence joins TRBV4-1 and TRBJ1-2; D might be TRBD1 (6 bases). Trimming stripped 3 bases from V and 2 bases from J, with 25 bases between. This CDR3 spans 19 amino acids. In germline, CDR1 is MGHRA, CDR2 YSYEKL. CDR3 sequence (DNA): TGCGCCAGCAGCCACCCCCTCCTCGGGGCAGGGGAAGTCAACTATGGCTACACCTTC. It specifies CASSHPLLGAGEVNYGYTF.